This TCR beta chain was profiled in a study of shared clonotypes between healthy human individuals. Turning to this clone: The antigen is not known. The same CDR3 arises from other DNA sequences in this sample as well.

Using immunoSEQ multiplex PCR, the repertoire was profiled, and TCRdb retains in-frame clones only, with some absent. Here the sample spans around 2.5 million clones, 90% to 95% being singletons. Study conclusions and caveats: Generation probabilities of non-shared clonotypes were lower (relative to those shared by all four donors). Clonotype sharing among donors was thought likely to change with sequencing depth.

Per germline, CDR1 KGHSH and CDR2 LQKENI. This CDR3 is 13 amino acids long. V lost 3 bases and J 3 bases, leaving 8 bases between the germline ends. The chain recombines TRBV18 with TRBJ1-1; no clear D. This sequence originates from a man between 18 and 29 years old in good health. Some clones in this sample may be carry-over from other donors' samples. Sequences were obtained from naive CD4+ T cells from PBMCs. The subset is: CD45RA+ positively selected. DNA of the CDR3: TGTGCCAGCTCACCCGGGAGGGACACTGAAGCTTTCTTT. It is translated as CASSPGRDTEAFF.